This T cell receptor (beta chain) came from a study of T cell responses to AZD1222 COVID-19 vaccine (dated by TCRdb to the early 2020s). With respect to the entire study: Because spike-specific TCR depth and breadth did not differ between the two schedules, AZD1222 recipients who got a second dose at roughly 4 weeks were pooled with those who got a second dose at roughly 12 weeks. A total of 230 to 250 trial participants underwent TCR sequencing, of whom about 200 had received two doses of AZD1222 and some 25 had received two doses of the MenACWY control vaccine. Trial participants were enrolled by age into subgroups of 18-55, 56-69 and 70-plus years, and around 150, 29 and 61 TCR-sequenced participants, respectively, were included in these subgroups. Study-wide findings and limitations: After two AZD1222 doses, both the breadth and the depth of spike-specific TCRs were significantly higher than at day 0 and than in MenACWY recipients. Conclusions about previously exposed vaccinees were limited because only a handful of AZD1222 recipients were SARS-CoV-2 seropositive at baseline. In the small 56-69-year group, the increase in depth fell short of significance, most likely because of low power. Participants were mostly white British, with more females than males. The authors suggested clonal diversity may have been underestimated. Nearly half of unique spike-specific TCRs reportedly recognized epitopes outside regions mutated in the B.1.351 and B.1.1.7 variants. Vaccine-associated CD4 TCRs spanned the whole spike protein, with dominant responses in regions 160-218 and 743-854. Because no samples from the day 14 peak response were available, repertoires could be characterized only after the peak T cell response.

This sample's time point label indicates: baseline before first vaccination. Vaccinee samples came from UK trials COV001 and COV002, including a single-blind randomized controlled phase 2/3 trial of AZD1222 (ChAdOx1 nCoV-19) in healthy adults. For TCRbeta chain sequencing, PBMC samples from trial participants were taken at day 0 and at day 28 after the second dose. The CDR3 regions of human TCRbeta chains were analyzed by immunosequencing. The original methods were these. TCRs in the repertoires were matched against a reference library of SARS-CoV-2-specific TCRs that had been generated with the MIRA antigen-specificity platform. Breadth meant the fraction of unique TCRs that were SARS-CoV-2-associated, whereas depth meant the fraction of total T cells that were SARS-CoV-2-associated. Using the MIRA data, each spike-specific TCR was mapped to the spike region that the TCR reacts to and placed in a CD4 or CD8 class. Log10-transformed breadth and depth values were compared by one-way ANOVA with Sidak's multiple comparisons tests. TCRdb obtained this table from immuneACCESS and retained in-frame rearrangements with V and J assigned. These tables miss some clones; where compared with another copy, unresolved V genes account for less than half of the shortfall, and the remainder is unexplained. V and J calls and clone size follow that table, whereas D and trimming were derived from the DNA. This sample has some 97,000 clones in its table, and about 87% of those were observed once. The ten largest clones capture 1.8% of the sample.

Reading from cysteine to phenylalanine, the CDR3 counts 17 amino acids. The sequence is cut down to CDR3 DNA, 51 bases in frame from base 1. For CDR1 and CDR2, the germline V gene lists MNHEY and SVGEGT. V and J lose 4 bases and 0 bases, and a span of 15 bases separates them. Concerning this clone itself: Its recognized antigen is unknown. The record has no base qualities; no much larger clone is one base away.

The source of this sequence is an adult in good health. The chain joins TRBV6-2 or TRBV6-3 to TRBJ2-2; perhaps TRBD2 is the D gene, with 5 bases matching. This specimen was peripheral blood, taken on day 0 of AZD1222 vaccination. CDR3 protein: CASSSPDYSANTGELFF. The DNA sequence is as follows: TGTGCCAGCAGTTCGCCTGACTACTCCGCGAACACCGGGGAGCTGTTTTTT.